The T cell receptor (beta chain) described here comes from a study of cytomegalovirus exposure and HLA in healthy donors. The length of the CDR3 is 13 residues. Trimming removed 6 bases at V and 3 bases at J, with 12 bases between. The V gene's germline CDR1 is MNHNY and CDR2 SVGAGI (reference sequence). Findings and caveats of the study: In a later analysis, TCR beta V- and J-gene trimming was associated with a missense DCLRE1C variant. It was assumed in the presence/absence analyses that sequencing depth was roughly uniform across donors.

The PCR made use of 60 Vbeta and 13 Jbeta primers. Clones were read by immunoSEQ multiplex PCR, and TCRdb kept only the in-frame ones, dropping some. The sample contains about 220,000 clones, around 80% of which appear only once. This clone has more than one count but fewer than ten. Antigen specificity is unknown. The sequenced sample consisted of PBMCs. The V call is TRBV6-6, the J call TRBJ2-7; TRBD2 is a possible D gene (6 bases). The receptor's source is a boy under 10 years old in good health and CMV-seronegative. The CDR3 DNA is TGTGCCAGCAGGGAGGGTTTGAGCTACGAGCAGTACTTC. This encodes CASREGLSYEQYF.